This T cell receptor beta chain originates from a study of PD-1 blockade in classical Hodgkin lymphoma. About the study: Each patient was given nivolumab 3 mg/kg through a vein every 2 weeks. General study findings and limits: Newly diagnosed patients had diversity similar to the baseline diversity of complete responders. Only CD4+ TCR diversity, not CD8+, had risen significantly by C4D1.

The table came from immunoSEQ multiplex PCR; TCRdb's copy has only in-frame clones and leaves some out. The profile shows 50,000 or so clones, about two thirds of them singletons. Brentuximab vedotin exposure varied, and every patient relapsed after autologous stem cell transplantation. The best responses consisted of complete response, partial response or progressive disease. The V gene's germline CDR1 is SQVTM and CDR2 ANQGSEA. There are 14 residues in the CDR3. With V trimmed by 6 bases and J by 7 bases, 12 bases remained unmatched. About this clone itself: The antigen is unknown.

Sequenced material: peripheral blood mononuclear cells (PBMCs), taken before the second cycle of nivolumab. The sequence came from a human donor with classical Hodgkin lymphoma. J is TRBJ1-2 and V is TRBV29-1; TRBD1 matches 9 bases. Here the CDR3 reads CSVSQQGAGGGYTF. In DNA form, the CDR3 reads TGCAGCGTCTCCCAACAGGGGGCGGGAGGTGGCTACACCTTC.